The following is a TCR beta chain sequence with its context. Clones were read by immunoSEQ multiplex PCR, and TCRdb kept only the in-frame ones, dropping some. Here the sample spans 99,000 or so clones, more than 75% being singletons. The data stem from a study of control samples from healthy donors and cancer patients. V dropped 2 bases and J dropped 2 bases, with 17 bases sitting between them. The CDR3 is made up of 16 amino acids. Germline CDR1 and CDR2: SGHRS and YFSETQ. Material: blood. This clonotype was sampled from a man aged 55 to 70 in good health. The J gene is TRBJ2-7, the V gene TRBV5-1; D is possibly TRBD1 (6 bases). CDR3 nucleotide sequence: TGCGCCAGCAGCTTCTCGATCGGACAGCGTGCCTACGAGCAGTACTTC. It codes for CASSFSIGQRAYEQYF.